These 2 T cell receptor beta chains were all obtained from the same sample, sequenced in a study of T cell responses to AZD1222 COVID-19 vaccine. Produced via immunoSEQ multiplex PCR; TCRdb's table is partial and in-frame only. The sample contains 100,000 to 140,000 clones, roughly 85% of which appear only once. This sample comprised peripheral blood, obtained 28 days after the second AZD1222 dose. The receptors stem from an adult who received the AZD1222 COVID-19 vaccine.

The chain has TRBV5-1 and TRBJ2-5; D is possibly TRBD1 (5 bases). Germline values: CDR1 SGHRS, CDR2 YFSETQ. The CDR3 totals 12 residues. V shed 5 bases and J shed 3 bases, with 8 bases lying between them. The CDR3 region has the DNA TGCGCCAGCAGGGGGCTCAAAGAGACCCAGTACTTC. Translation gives CASRGLKETQYF.

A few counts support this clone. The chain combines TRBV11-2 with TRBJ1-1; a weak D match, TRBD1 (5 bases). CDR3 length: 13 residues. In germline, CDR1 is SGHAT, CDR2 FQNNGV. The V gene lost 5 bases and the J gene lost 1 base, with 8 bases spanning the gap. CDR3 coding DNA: TGTGCCAGCAGCCTCAGGGAGAACACTGAAGCTTTCTTT. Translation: CASSLRENTEAFF.